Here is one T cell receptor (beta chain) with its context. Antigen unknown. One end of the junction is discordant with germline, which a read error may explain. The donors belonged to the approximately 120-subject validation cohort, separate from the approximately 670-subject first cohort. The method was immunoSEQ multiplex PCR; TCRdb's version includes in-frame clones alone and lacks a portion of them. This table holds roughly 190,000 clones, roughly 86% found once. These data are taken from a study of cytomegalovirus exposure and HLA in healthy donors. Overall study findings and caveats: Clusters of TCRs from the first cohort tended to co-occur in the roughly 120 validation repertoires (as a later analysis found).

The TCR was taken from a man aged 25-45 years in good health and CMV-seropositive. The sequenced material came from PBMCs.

The CDR3 protein is CASSTDLPGQDYEQYF. The DNA of the CDR3 is TGTGCCAGCAGTACGGACCTACCGGGACAGGACTACGAGCAGTACTTC. The rearrangement links TRBV10-3 to TRBJ2-7; 8 bases match TRBD1. This CDR3 spans 16 amino acids. Germline V gives CDR1 ENHRY, CDR2 SYGVKD.